This T cell receptor beta chain originates from a study of blood T cell repertoires in COVID-19. Across the study: T cells, B-cell-depleted T cells, or PBMCs provided the cDNA or gDNA that served as material.

Germline-derived CDR1 and CDR2 are SGHTA and FQGNSA. After removal of 5 bases from V and 2 bases from J, the junction contained 5 bases not matched to a gene. The CDR3 is made up of 14 amino acids. Measured with immunoSEQ multiplex PCR; TCRdb has only the in-frame clones, and not every one. The table records roughly 66,000 clones, roughly 84% of them present only once. The rearrangement joins TRBV7-2 to TRBJ2-7; 8 nucleotides align to TRBD1. This TCR was sampled from a woman aged 60-70 years with acute or convalescent COVID-19. The sample consisted of peripheral blood. The CDR3, as DNA: TGTGCCAGCAGCCCAGACAGGGGAACCTACGAGCAGTACTTC. It yields the protein CASSPDRGTYEQYF.